Listed here are 20 T cell receptor beta chains from one sample, sequenced in a study of T cell changes during pregnancy in multiple sclerosis. Only in-frame clones appear in the TCRdb table, and some are missing; sequencing was by immunoSEQ multiplex PCR. The sample carries approximately 92,000 clones, about 93% recorded once. Source: peripheral blood, taken after pregnancy. These receptors came from a female donor with multiple sclerosis, enrolled in a pregnancy study.

The genes are TRBV25-1 and TRBJ2-7; 9 bases are a match to TRBD2. Unmatched junction bases numbered 9, after V lost 6 bases and J lost 0 bases. The CDR3 sequence is 16 residues long. Germline CDR1 reads MGHDK; CDR2 reads SYGVNS. CDR3 residues: CASSPFSGSLSYEQYF. The CDR3 coding sequence is TGTGCCAGCAGCCCTTTTAGCGGGAGCCTCTCCTACGAGCAGTACTTC.

This clone has just a few counts. The chain carries TRBV14 and TRBJ2-7, with 11 bases lining up with TRBD1. Germline V CDR1 and CDR2: SGHDN, FVKESK. V dropped 4 bases and J dropped 2; count of bases not matched to a gene: 4. CDR3 length: 15 residues. CDR3 DNA: TGTGCCAGCAGCCTTCCGGGACAGGGGGCCTACGAGCAGTACTTC. Translating it yields CASSLPGQGAYEQYF.

The rearrangement links TRBV2 to TRBJ2-7; TRBD1 is a possible D gene (5 bases). This CDR3 is built from 15 residues. CDR1 and CDR2 from the germline V gene are SNHLY and FYNNEI. V was cut by 6 bases and J by 0 bases, with 15 bases left in between. Here the CDR3 DNA reads TGTGCCAGCAGGGGGATGCAGGGAATCTCCTACGAGCAGTACTTC. Protein: CASRGMQGISYEQYF.

The chain employs TRBV27 and TRBJ2-5; D might be TRBD2 (6 bases). Between the trimmed V and J ends, which lost 8 bases and 4 bases, there was a span of 11 bases. Germline values: CDR1 MNHEY, CDR2 SMNVEV (reference sequence). The CDR3 is made up of 12 amino acids. The CDR3 DNA reads TGTGCCAGCGGGGGGTTCGGAGAGACCCAGTACTTC. This gives the protein CASGGFGETQYF.

The CDR3 sequence is CASSYTPPSSDSGNTIYF. The DNA of the CDR3 is TGTGCCAGCAGCTATACCCCCCCGTCCTCAGACTCTGGAAACACCATATATTTT. The chain couples TRBV7-9 to TRBJ1-3; D is undetermined. The CDR3 has 18 amino acids. V lost 4 bases and J lost 0, with 19 bases in between. Germline V gene data show CDR1 as SEHNR and CDR2 as FQNEAQ (reference sequence).

The gene calls are TRBV6-1 and TRBJ2-7, with D hard to call. V lost 3 bases to trimming and J lost 5 bases, with 8 bases between them. The CDR3 extends over 12 amino acids. Germline assignment: CDR1 MNHNS and CDR2 SASEGT. CDR3 region: CASSDIQDEQYF. In nucleotides, the CDR3 is TGTGCCAGCAGTGATATTCAGGACGAGCAGTACTTC.

The V and J genes are TRBV5-1 and TRBJ2-3, with D maybe TRBD2 (6 bases). V was cut by 0 bases and J by 2 bases, with 13 bases left in between. CDR1 is SGHRS, CDR2 YFSETQ, per germline. The length of the CDR3 is 16 residues. The CDR3: CASSLGLGPITDTQYF. CDR3 coding DNA: TGCGCCAGCAGCTTGGGACTAGGTCCGATCACAGATACGCAGTATTTT.

V is TRBV12-5 and J is TRBJ2-5; 13 bases are a match to TRBD2. This CDR3 region has 17 residues. Unmatched junction bases numbered 12, after V lost 4 bases and J lost 7 bases. Germline V gene lookup returns CDR1 LGHNT and CDR2 FRNRAP. The CDR3 reads CASGSPGTSGVPRTQYF. The CDR3, as DNA: TGTGCTAGTGGTTCCCCCGGGACTAGCGGGGTCCCTCGGACCCAGTACTTC.

The rearrangement joins TRBV27 to TRBJ1-2; no definite D call. The germline V and J ends were trimmed by 5 bases and 3 bases, with 10 bases remaining between them. This CDR3 is 13 amino acids long. Germline-derived CDR1 and CDR2 are MNHEY and SMNVEV (reference sequence). In DNA, the CDR3 is TGTGCCAGCAGTGCAAGACACGACTATGGCTACACCTTC. As protein: CASSARHDYGYTF.

This chain joins TRBV6-5 and TRBJ2-7; TRBD1 matches 8 bases. There are 14 residues in the CDR3. With 7 bases clipped from V and 3 bases from J, the junction kept 8 bases outside the gene matches. The germline V gene encodes CDR1 MNHEY and CDR2 SVGAGI. CDR3 coding DNA: TGTGCCAGCACCCAGGACAGGGCAGGCTACGAGCAGTACTTC. The encoded protein is CASTQDRAGYEQYF.

The rearrangement joins TRBV25-1 to TRBJ2-7; 8 bases fit TRBD2. The CDR3 runs to 15 residues. Trimming cost V 8 bases and J 7 bases; bases outside gene matches: 16. CDR1 MGHDK and CDR2 SYGVNS come from the germline V gene. CDR3 in amino acids: CASRPSGLDPHEQYF. CDR3 nucleotide sequence: TGTGCCAGCCGCCCCTCGGGACTAGATCCTCATGAGCAGTACTTC.

The V call is TRBV27, the J call TRBJ2-3; D is unresolved. V lost 5 bases to trimming and J lost 8 bases, with 14 bases between them. The CDR3 totals 13 residues. CDR1 MNHEY and CDR2 SMNVEV come from the germline V gene (reference sequence). DNA for the CDR3: TGTGCCAGCAGTCCCTCCCCGCCGAGTACGCAGTATTTT. It codes for CASSPSPPSTQYF.

The gene calls are TRBV29-1 and TRBJ1-1, with a tentative D call TRBD1 (6 bases). Germline V gene data show CDR1 as SQVTM and CDR2 as ANQGSEA. Trimming removed 6 bases at V and 0 bases at J, with 17 bases between. This CDR3 region has 15 residues. The CDR3 nucleotides are TGCAGCGTCGGCCTTCGACAGGCTGTGAACACTGAAGCTTTCTTT. Translating it yields CSVGLRQAVNTEAFF. Together with reference TRBV29-1 and TRBJ1-1, the CDR3 gives the full variable domain: SAVISQKPSRDICQRGTSLTIQCQVDSQVTMMFWYRQQPGQSLTLIATANQGSEATYESGFVIDKFPISRPNLTFSTLTVSNMSPEDSSIYLCSVGLRQAVNTEAFFGQGTRLTVV.

J is TRBJ2-1 and V is TRBV6-4; D possibly corresponds to TRBD1 (5 bases). CDR1 is MRHNA, CDR2 SNTAGT, per germline. V gave up 2 bases and J gave up 16 bases, with 15 bases separating them. This CDR3 comprises 12 residues. CDR3 coding DNA: TGTGCCAGCAGTGACCCAGGGCGAGCCTTTTTCTTC. It codes for CASSDPGRAFFF.

The chain joins TRBV15 to TRBJ1-1; 7 bases agree with TRBD1. This CDR3 is built from 16 residues. Germline trimming cut 1 base from V and 2 bases from J; bases unmatched to any gene: 7. Germline CDR1 reads LNHNV; CDR2 reads YYDKDF (reference sequence). The CDR3, as DNA: TGTGCCACCAGCAGAGGGATCAGGGGGTCTAACACTGAAGCTTTCTTT. The encoded protein is CATSRGIRGSNTEAFF.

The chain is built from TRBV7-2 and TRBJ2-3, with D possibly being TRBD2 (5 bases). The CDR3 runs 14 residues. The germline V gene has CDR1 SGHTA and CDR2 FQGNSA. The V and J ends lost 4 bases and 2 bases respectively, with 10 bases between them. CDR3 DNA: TGTGCCAGCAGCTCAAGCGGTCCCACAGATACGCAGTATTTT. It is translated as CASSSSGPTDTQYF. The full variable domain, with the rest looked up from reference TRBV7-2 and TRBJ2-3, is GAGVSQSPSNKVTEKGKDVELRCDPISGHTALYWYRQSLGQGLEFLIYFQGNSAPDKSGLPSDRFSAERTGGSVSTLTIQRTQQEDSAVYLCASSSSGPTDTQYFGPGTRLTVL.

The genes are TRBV5-1 and TRBJ1-2, with a possible D match to TRBD1 (6 bases). Trimming took 6 bases from V and 4 from J, leaving 13 bases between them. CDR3 length equals 13 residues. Germline CDR1 and CDR2: SGHRS and YFSETQ. CDR3: CASKTGLFYGYTF. CDR3 DNA: TGCGCCAGCAAGACAGGTCTGTTCTATGGCTACACCTTC.

This chain uses TRBV21-1 with TRBJ2-4; TRBD1, the table's D call, lacks a check against the DNA. TRBV21-1 is a pseudogene locus. The CDR3 contains 12 residues. For the CDR3, the DNA is TGTGCCAGCAGGAACAGGCTGAACATTCAGTACTTC. Protein sequence: CASRNRLNIQYF.

V usage is TRBV7-9 and J usage is TRBJ2-7, with 8 bases that match TRBD1. The germline V gene encodes CDR1 SEHNR and CDR2 FQNEAQ (reference sequence). CDR3 length: 15 residues. Trimming at V came to 4 bases and at J to 4 bases, leaving 9 bases not matched to a gene. CDR3 loop: CASSSPDRALYEQYF. Here the CDR3 DNA reads TGTGCCAGCAGCTCTCCGGACAGGGCCCTTTACGAGCAGTACTTC.

J is TRBJ1-4 and V is TRBV5-1; 9 nucleotides align to TRBD1. The CDR3 contains 14 residues. The germline V gene encodes CDR1 SGHRS and CDR2 YFSETQ. The J segment lost 8 bases and the V segment lost 4 bases, leaving 6 bases of the junction unmatched. DNA of the CDR3: TGCGCCAGCAGCCAACAGGGGGCTGGCGAAAAACTGTTTTTT. It is translated as CASSQQGAGEKLFF. Based on the CDR3 plus reference TRBV5-1 and TRBJ1-4, the full variable domain is KAGVTQTPRYLIKTRGQQVTLSCSPISGHRSVSWYQQTPGQGLQFLFEYFSETQRNKGNFPGRFSGRQFSNSRSEMNVSTLELGDSALYLCASSQQGAGEKLFFGSGTQLSVL.